This TCR beta chain came from a study of blood T cell repertoires in COVID-19. Generated by immunoSEQ multiplex PCR, the TCRdb table keeps only in-frame clones and is missing some. The data show around 250,000 clones, about nine tenths seen once. V was clipped by 11 bases and J by 1 base, with 6 bases between them. This CDR3 comprises 11 residues. Per germline, CDR1 SEHNR and CDR2 FQNEAQ (reference sequence). The receptor's source is a human donor in a cohort exposed to, infected with or recovered from COVID-19 (not recorded which). The donor label of this sample is uncertain. This chain connects TRBV7-9 to TRBJ2-1; possibly TRBD2 for D (6 bases). The sequencing input was PBMCs or T cells enriched from blood (not recorded which). CDR3 DNA: TGTGCCGGAGGGTCCTACAATGAGCAGTTCTTC. Protein sequence: CAGGSYNEQFF.